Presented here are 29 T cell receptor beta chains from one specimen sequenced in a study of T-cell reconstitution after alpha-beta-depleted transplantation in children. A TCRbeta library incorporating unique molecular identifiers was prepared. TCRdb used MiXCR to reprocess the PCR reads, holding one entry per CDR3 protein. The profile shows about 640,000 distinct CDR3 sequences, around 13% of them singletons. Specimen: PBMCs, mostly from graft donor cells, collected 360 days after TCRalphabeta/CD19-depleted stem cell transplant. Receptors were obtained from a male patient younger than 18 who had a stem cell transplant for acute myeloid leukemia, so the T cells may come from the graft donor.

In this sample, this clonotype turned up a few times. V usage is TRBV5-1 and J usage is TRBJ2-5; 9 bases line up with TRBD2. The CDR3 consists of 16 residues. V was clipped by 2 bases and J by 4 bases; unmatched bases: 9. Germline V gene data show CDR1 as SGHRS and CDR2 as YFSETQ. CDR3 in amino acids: CASSFRASGDGETQYF. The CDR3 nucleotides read TGCGCCAGCAGCTTTCGGGCTAGCGGGGACGGAGAGACCCAGTACTTC.

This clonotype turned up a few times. The DNA for the CDR3 is TGTGCCAGCAGCTTGATTTTCGGTACACTGAACACCGGGGAGCTGTTTTTT. The encoded protein is CASSLIFGTLNTGELFF. The rearrangement joins TRBV11-3 to TRBJ2-2, with D hard to call. In germline, CDR1 is SGHNT, CDR2 YENEEA. The CDR3 extends over 17 amino acids. V was trimmed by 3 bases and J by 1 base, leaving 15 bases between them.

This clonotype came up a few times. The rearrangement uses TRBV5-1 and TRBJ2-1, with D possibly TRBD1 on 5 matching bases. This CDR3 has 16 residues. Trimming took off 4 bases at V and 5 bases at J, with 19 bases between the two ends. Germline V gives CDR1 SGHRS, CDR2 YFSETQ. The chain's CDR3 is CASSPNRIQTNNEQFF. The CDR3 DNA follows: TGCGCCAGCAGCCCTAACAGGATCCAAACTAACAATGAGCAGTTCTTC. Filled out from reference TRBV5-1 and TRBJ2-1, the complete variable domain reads KAGVTQTPRYLIKTRGQQVTLSCSPISGHRSVSWYQQTPGQGLQFLFEYFSETQRNKGNFPGRFSGRQFSNSRSEMNVSTLELGDSALYLCASSPNRIQTNNEQFFGPGTRLTVL.

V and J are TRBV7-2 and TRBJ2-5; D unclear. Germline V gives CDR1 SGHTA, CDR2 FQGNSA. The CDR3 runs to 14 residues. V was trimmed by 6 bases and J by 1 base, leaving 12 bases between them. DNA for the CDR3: TGTGCCAGCAGGCTAGGGCGGTTCCAAGAGACCCAGTACTTC. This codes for CASRLGRFQETQYF.

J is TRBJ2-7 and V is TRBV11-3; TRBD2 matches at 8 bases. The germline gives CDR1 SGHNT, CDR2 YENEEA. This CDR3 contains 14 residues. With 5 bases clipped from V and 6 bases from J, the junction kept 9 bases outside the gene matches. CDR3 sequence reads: CASSIGRATAEQYF. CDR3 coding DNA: TGTGCCAGCAGCATCGGGAGGGCAACTGCCGAGCAGTACTTC.

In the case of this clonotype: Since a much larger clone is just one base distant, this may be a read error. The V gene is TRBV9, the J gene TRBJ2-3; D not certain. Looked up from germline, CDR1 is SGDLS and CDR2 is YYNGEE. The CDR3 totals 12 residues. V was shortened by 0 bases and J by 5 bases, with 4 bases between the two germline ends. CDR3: CASSVDGDTQYF. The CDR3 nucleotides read TGTGCCAGCAGCGTAGATGGAGATACGCAGTATTTT.

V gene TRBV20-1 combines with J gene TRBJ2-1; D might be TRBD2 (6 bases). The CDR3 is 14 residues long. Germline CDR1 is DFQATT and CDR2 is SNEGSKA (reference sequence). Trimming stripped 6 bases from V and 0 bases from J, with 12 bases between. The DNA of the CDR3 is TGCAGTGCCCAGGACGGGAGCTCCTACAATGAGCAGTTCTTC. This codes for CSAQDGSSYNEQFF.

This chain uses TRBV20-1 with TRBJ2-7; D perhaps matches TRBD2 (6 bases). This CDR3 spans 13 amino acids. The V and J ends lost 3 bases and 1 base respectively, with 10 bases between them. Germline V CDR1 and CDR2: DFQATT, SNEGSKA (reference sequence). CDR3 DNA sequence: TGCAGTGCTAGCGGGAGAGGATCCTACGAGCAGTACTTC. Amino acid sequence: CSASGRGSYEQYF.

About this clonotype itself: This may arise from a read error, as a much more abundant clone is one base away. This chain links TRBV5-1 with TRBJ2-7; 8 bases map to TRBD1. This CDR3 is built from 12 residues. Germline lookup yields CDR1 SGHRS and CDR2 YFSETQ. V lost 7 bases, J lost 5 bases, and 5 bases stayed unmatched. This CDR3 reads CASAAGGNEQYF. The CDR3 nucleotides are TGCGCCAGCGCGGCAGGGGGCAACGAGCAGTACTTC. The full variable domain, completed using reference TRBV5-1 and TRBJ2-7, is KAGVTQTPRYLIKTRGQQVTLSCSPISGHRSVSWYQQTPGQGLQFLFEYFSETQRNKGNFPGRFSGRQFSNSRSEMNVSTLELGDSALYLCASAAGGNEQYFGPGTRLTVT.

DNA for the CDR3: TGTGCCATTAAGGGGACAGCCTACAATGAGCAGTTCTTC. Its translation: CAIKGTAYNEQFF. This rearrangement joins TRBV10-3 to TRBJ2-1; TRBD1 matches at 7 bases. The germline V gene encodes CDR1 ENHRY and CDR2 SYGVKD. Trimming cost V 9 bases and J 2 bases; bases outside gene matches: 4. The CDR3 consists of 13 residues.

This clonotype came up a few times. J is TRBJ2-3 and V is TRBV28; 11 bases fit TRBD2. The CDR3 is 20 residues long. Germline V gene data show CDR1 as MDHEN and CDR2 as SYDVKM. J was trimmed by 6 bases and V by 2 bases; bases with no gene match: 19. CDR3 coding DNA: TGTGCCAGCAGTTTAGGCCCCAGTAGCGGGAGGGTCCGGAGAGGGGATACGCAGTATTTT. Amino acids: CASSLGPSSGRVRRGDTQYF.

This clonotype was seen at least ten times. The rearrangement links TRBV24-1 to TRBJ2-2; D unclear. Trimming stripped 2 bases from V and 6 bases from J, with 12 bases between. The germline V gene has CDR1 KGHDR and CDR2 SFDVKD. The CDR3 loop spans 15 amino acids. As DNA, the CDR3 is TGTGCCACCAGTGATTGGGGTCAGGCTGCCGGGGAGCTGTTTTTT. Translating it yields CATSDWGQAAGELFF.

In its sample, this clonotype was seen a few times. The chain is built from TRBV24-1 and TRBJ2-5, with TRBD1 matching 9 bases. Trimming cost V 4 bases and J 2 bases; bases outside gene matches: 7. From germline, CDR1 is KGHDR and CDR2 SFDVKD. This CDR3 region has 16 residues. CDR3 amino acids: CATSDRDREGQETQYF. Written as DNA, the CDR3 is TGTGCCACCAGTGACAGGGACAGGGAAGGTCAAGAGACCCAGTACTTC.

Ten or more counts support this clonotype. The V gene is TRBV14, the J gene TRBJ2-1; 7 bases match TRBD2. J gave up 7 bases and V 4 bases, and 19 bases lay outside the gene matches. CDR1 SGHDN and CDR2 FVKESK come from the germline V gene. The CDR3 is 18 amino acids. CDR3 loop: CASSPQKGWTSGPNEQFF. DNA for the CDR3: TGTGCCAGCAGCCCCCAGAAGGGCTGGACTAGTGGACCAAATGAGCAGTTCTTC.

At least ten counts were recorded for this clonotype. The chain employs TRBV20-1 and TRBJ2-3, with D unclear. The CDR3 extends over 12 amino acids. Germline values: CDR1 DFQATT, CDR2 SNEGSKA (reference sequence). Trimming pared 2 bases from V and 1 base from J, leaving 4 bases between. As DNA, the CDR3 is TGCAGTGCTAGATCGGGCACAGATACGCAGTATTTT. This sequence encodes CSARSGTDTQYF.

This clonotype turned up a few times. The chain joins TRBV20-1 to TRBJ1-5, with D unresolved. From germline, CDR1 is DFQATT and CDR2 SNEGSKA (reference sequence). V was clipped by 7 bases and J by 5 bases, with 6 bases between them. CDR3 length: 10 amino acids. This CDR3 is CSVGDQPQHF. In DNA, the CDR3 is TGCAGTGTGGGTGATCAGCCCCAGCATTTT.

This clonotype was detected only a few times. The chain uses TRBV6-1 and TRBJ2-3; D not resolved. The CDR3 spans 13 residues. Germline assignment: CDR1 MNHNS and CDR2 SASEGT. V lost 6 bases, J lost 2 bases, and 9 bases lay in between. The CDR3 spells CASSRFHTDTQYF. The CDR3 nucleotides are TGTGCCAGCAGCCGGTTCCACACAGATACGCAGTATTTT.

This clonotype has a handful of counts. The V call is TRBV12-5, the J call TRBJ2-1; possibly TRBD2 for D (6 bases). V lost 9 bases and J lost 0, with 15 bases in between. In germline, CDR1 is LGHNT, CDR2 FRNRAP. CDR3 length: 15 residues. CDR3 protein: CASRPGGSSYNEQFF. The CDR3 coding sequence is TGTGCTAGCCGCCCCGGGGGAAGCTCCTACAATGAGCAGTTCTTC.

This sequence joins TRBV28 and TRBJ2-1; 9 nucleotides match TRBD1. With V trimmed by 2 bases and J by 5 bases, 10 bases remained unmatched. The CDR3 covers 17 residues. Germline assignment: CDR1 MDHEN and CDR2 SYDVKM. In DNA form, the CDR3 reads TGTGCCAGCAGTTTACATACCCGGGACAGGGCGAACAATGAGCAGTTCTTC. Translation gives CASSLHTRDRANNEQFF.

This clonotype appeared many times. CDR3 sequence: CSARDGAEISYEQYF. The DNA of the CDR3 is TGCAGTGCTAGAGATGGGGCGGAAATCTCCTACGAGCAGTACTTC. The rearrangement links TRBV20-1 to TRBJ2-7; possible D gene TRBD1, 5 bases. The CDR3 runs to 15 residues. V was pared by 0 bases and J by 0 bases, with 12 bases between. The germline CDR1 and CDR2 sequences are DFQATT and SNEGSKA (reference sequence).

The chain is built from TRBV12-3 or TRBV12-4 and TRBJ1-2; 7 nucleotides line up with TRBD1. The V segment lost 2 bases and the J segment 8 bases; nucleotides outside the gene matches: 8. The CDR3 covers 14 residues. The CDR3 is CASSLTGDPFGYTF. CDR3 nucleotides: TGTGCCAGCAGTTTAACAGGGGACCCCTTCGGCTACACCTTC.

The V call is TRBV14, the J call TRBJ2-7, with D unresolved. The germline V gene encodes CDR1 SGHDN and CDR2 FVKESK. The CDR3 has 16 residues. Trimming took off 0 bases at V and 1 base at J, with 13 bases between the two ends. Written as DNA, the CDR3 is TGTGCCAGCAGCCAAGAAACACAGCTAGTATCCTACGAGCAGTACTTC. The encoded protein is CASSQETQLVSYEQYF.

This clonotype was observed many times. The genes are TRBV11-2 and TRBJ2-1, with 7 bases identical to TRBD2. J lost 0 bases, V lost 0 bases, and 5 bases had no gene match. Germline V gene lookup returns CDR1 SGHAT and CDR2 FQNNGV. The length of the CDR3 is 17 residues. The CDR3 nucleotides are TGTGCCAGCAGCTTAGAACTAGCGCCTAGCTCCTACAATGAGCAGTTCTTC. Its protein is CASSLELAPSSYNEQFF. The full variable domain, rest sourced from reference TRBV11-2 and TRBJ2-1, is EAGVAQSPRYKIIEKRQSVAFWCNPISGHATLYWYQQILGQGPKLLIQFQNNGVVDDSQLPKDRFSAERLKGVDSTLKIQPAKLEDSAVYLCASSLELAPSSYNEQFFGPGTRLTVL.

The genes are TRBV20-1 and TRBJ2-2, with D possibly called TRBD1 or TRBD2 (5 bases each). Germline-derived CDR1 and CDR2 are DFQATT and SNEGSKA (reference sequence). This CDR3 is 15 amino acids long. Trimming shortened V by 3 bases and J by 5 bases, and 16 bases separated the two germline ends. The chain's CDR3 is CSASSRPGGTGELFF. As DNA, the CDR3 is TGCAGTGCTAGTTCTCGACCTGGGGGAACCGGGGAGCTGTTTTTT.

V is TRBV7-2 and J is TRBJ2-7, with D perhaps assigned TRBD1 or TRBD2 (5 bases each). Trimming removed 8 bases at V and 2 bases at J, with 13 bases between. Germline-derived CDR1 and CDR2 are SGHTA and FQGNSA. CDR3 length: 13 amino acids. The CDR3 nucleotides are TGTGCCAGCGCCCTTTGGGACGCCTACGAGCAGTACTTC. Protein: CASALWDAYEQYF.

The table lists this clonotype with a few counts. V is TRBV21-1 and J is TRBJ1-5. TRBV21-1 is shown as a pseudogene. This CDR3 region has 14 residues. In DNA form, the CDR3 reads TGTGCCAGCGGACAACCGGGTAGCAATCAGCCCCAGCATTTT. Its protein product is CASGQPGSNQPQHF.

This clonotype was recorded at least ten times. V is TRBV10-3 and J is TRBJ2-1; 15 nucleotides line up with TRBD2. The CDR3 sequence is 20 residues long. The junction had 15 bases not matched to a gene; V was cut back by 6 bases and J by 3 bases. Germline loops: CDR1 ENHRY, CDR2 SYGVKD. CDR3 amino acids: CAISPSEGTSGRIYYNEQFF. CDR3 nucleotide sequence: TGTGCCATCAGCCCTAGTGAGGGGACTAGCGGGAGGATATACTACAATGAGCAGTTCTTC.

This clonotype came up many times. CDR3 in amino acids: CASSPRTSGRMSKNIQYF. CDR3 nucleotides: TGTGCCAGCTCGCCTCGGACTAGCGGGAGAATGTCCAAAAACATTCAGTACTTC. V is TRBV18 and J is TRBJ2-4; 13 positions match TRBD2. V lost 6 bases, J lost 2 bases, and 10 bases stayed unmatched. This CDR3 has 18 residues. The germline V gene has CDR1 KGHSH and CDR2 LQKENI.

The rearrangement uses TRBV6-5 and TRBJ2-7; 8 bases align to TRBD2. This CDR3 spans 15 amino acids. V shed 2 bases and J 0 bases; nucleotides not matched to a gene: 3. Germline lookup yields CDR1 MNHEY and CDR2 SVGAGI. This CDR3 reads CASSYREGLSYEQYF. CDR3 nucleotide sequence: TGTGCCAGCAGTTACCGGGAGGGCCTCTCCTACGAGCAGTACTTC.